Presented here are 24 T cell receptor beta chains from one specimen sequenced in a study of blood T cell repertoires in COVID-19. Profiling relied on immunoSEQ multiplex PCR, and the TCRdb table lists in-frame clones only, not all of them. The top ten clones hold 5.7% of a sample with approximately 100,000 clones, over 85% of them seen once. Sequencing was carried out using peripheral blood. These receptors came from a man in his 70s with acute or convalescent COVID-19.

The CDR3 loop is CASSDERGAPLEQFF. The DNA of the CDR3 is TGTGCCAGCAGTGACGAGCGGGGGGCCCCACTCGAGCAGTTCTTC. The J gene is TRBJ2-1, the V gene TRBV4-2, with TRBD2 matching 9 bases. The CDR3 consists of 15 residues. Germline V gene lookup returns CDR1 LGHNA and CDR2 YNFKEQ. J was trimmed by 10 bases and V by 6 bases; bases with no gene match: 13.

The chain is built from TRBV28 and TRBJ1-5; TRBD1 is a possible D gene (6 bases). The V gene's germline CDR1 is MDHEN and CDR2 SYDVKM. The CDR3 is 15 amino acids. V dropped 8 bases and J dropped 2 bases, with 16 bases sitting between them. CDR3 residues: CASGHGGPRNQPQHF. CDR3 coding DNA: TGTGCCAGCGGTCACGGGGGGCCGCGCAATCAGCCCCAGCATTTT.

The rearrangement links TRBV13 to TRBJ2-3; 13 bases fit TRBD2. The germline V gene has CDR1 PRHDT and CDR2 FYEKMQ (reference sequence). V was clipped by 6 bases and J by 5 bases; unmatched bases: 8. CDR3 size: 16 residues. As DNA, the CDR3 is TGTGCCAGCAGTTCCCGGACTAGCGGGGGTGTAGATACGCAGTATTTT. This encodes CASSSRTSGGVDTQYF.

This chain joins TRBV6-5 and TRBJ1-3; D is perhaps TRBD1 (6 bases). The V and J ends lost 9 bases and 0 bases respectively, with 12 bases between them. The CDR3 covers 14 residues. Germline CDR1 reads MNHEY; CDR2 reads SVGAGI. The CDR3 spells CASRRDTSGNTIYF. The CDR3 coding sequence is TGTGCCAGTCGACGGGACACCTCTGGAAACACCATATATTTT.

This sequence joins TRBV12-3 or TRBV12-4 and TRBJ1-5; 7 nucleotides line up with TRBD1. CDR3 length equals 13 residues. With 6 bases clipped from V and 2 bases from J, the junction kept 1 base outside the gene matches. This chain's CDR3 is CASRGGGNQPQHF. In DNA form, the CDR3 reads TGTGCCAGCAGAGGGGGCGGCAATCAGCCCCAGCATTTT.

This clone was counted between two and nine times. The V and J genes are TRBV19 and TRBJ1-5; TRBD1 might be the D (6 bases). This CDR3 is 15 amino acids long. V was pared by 9 bases and J by 2 bases, with 17 bases between. The V gene's germline CDR1 is LNHDA and CDR2 SQIVND (reference sequence). This CDR3 is CASRVGGGGNQPQHF. The CDR3, as DNA: TGTGCCAGCCGGGTTGGGGGCGGTGGCAATCAGCCCCAGCATTTT.

This clone has more than one count but fewer than ten. This rearrangement joins TRBV5-5 to TRBJ1-5; no clear D gene. Germline CDR1 reads SGHKS; CDR2 reads YYEKEE (reference sequence). Trimming took 0 bases from V and 2 from J, leaving 15 bases between them. The CDR3 covers 17 residues. The DNA of the CDR3 is TGTGCCAGCAGCTTGGCTGCAGGTTATTCGGGCAATCAGCCCCAGCATTTT. This codes for CASSLAAGYSGNQPQHF.

This chain joins TRBV9 and TRBJ2-7, with unresolved D. CDR1 and CDR2 (germline): SGDLS, YYNGEE. Between the trimmed V and J ends, which lost 0 bases and 1 base, there was a span of 5 bases. This CDR3 has 13 amino acids. The CDR3 is CASSVGASYEQYF. The CDR3 coding sequence is TGTGCCAGCAGCGTAGGGGCGTCCTACGAGCAGTACTTC.

CDR3 region: CASSSTIQFGTDTQYF. DNA of the CDR3: TGTGCCAGCAGCTCAACCATACAATTCGGCACAGATACGCAGTATTTT. V usage is TRBV5-6 and J usage is TRBJ2-3; D unclear. Germline lookup yields CDR1 SGHDT and CDR2 YYEEEE. With 3 bases removed from V and 1 base from J, the gap between germline ends came to 15 bases. This CDR3 has 16 residues.

The chain has TRBV5-6 and TRBJ1-2; TRBD1 matches 8 bases. Germline V gene sequence: CDR1 SGHDT, CDR2 YYEEEE. Trimming took 2 bases from V and 2 from J; bases not matched to a gene: 5. The CDR3 has 15 residues. CDR3 region: CASSLLGQGNYGYTF. In DNA form, the CDR3 reads TGTGCCAGCAGCTTACTCGGACAGGGCAACTATGGCTACACCTTC.

The J gene is TRBJ1-2, the V gene TRBV5-4; no clear D gene. This CDR3 contains 12 residues. Germline V gives CDR1 SGHNT, CDR2 YYREEE (reference sequence). V lost 0 bases and J 8 bases, leaving 8 bases between the germline ends. The CDR3 reads CASSLDDFGYTF. CDR3 DNA sequence: TGTGCCAGCAGCTTGGATGACTTCGGCTACACCTTC.

V gene TRBV11-2 combines with J gene TRBJ1-5; no clear D gene. The CDR3 is 14 amino acids. Germline CDR1 reads SGHAT; CDR2 reads FQNNGV. The V end lost 2 bases, the J end lost 3 bases, and 8 bases lay between the germline ends. CDR3 residues: CASSLSHLNQPQHF. In DNA form, the CDR3 reads TGTGCCAGCAGCTTAAGCCATCTCAATCAGCCCCAGCATTTT.

The chain combines TRBV12-3 or TRBV12-4 with TRBJ2-5, with 8 bases fitting TRBD1. The ends lost 6 bases at V and 3 bases at J; junction bases unmatched: 3. The CDR3 length is 13 residues. CDR3 sequence (DNA): TGTGCCAGCAGCGGACAGGGCGAAGAGACCCAGTACTTC. It specifies CASSGQGEETQYF.

The chain recombines TRBV7-2 with TRBJ2-5; possibly TRBD2 for D (6 bases). Per germline, CDR1 SGHTA and CDR2 FQGNSA. CDR3 size: 13 residues. V lost 3 bases and J 4 bases, leaving 9 bases between the germline ends. The CDR3, as DNA: TGTGCCAGCAGCTTTTTCGGGGGAGAGACCCAGTACTTC. It yields the protein CASSFFGGETQYF.

The gene calls are TRBV27 and TRBJ1-2; a possible D gene is TRBD1 (6 bases). With 6 bases removed from V and 4 bases from J, the gap between germline ends came to 18 bases. CDR1 is MNHEY and CDR2 is SMNVEV in the germline V gene (reference sequence). The CDR3 consists of 15 residues. DNA of the CDR3: TGTGCCAGCAGCCGAGTTTGGGGGGGGGCCTATGGCTACACCTTC. Protein product: CASSRVWGGAYGYTF.

The rearrangement joins TRBV4-1 to TRBJ1-5; no firm D call. Looked up from germline, CDR1 is MGHRA and CDR2 is YSYEKL. V was pared by 4 bases and J by 4 bases, with 8 bases between. This CDR3 spans 13 amino acids. CDR3 in amino acids: CASSPSLNQPQHF. The DNA for the CDR3 is TGCGCCAGCAGCCCGAGCCTAAATCAGCCCCAGCATTTT.

The V call is TRBV15, the J call TRBJ1-2; 10 bases map to TRBD1. The CDR3 sequence is 16 residues long. J gave up 6 bases and V 2 bases, and 9 bases lay outside the gene matches. CDR1 is LNHNV and CDR2 is YYDKDF in the germline V gene (reference sequence). CDR3 nucleotide sequence: TGTGCCACCAGCAGACCGAATCGACAGGGGGCTCATGGCTACACCTTC. The encoded protein is CATSRPNRQGAHGYTF.

The rearrangement joins TRBV3-1 (or the pseudogene TRBV3-2) to TRBJ2-7; 7 nucleotides match TRBD1. The CDR3 is 15 amino acids. With 4 bases clipped from V and 0 bases from J, the junction kept 6 bases outside the gene matches. Germline loops: CDR1 LGHDT, CDR2 YNNKEL (reference sequence). The CDR3, as DNA: TGTGCCAGCAGCCTTACAGGGGTGAGCTCCTACGAGCAGTACTTC. Amino acids: CASSLTGVSSYEQYF.

This chain links TRBV9 with TRBJ2-3, with 9 nucleotides matching TRBD2. Germline V lookup: CDR1 SGDLS, CDR2 YYNGEE. Trimming took 0 bases from V and 6 from J; bases not matched to a gene: 5. The CDR3 sequence is 15 residues long. The CDR3 sequence is CASSVGSTSGDTQYF. For the CDR3, the DNA is TGTGCCAGCAGCGTAGGAAGTACTAGCGGGGATACGCAGTATTTT.

This chain connects TRBV5-1 to TRBJ2-7; no reliable D call. Trimming left V 1 base short and J 4 bases short, with 12 bases between. The CDR3 loop spans 14 amino acids. Germline CDR1 and CDR2: SGHRS and YFSETQ. CDR3 nucleotide sequence: TGCGCCAGCAGCTTGAATTCAGAAGAATACGAGCAGTACTTC. Its translation is CASSLNSEEYEQYF.

This clone was observed a single time. The CDR3 coding sequence is TGTGCCAGCAGCAAAGGGACGGGGGACTATGGCTACACCTTC. It encodes CASSKGTGDYGYTF. The chain couples TRBV11-2 to TRBJ1-2, with D possibly matching TRBD1 (5 bases). The length of the CDR3 is 14 residues. Germline V CDR1 and CDR2: SGHAT, FQNNGV. Trimming removed 5 bases at V and 3 bases at J, with 13 bases between.

This chain links TRBV4-1 with TRBJ2-7; D is ambiguous. The CDR3 has 13 residues. Germline V CDR1 and CDR2: MGHRA, YSYEKL. V gave up 6 bases and J gave up 0 bases, with 9 bases separating them. CDR3 loop: CASSPRSSYEQYF. The CDR3 bases are TGCGCCAGCAGTCCCCGGAGCTCCTACGAGCAGTACTTC.

This chain joins TRBV6-5 and TRBJ2-7; tentative D call: TRBD2 (5 bases). The V gene's germline CDR1 is MNHEY and CDR2 SVGAGI. The CDR3 sequence is 14 residues long. The ends were cut back, 2 bases at V and 2 bases at J, with 10 bases in the middle. The CDR3 loop is CASSYEDSTYEQYF. CDR3 nucleotide sequence: TGTGCCAGCAGTTACGAGGACTCCACCTACGAGCAGTACTTC.

The chain employs TRBV7-9 and TRBJ2-1; 9 bases are shared with TRBD2. The V gene's germline CDR1 is SEHNR and CDR2 FQNEAQ (reference sequence). The CDR3 is 16 residues long. The V and J ends lost 3 bases and 4 bases, in that order; junction bases with no gene match: 7. The CDR3 loop is CASSFITSGPYNEQFF. The CDR3 DNA is TGTGCCAGCAGCTTTATTACTAGCGGGCCGTACAATGAGCAGTTCTTC.